This T cell receptor beta chain is from a study of PD-1 blockade in classical Hodgkin lymphoma (dated by TCRdb to 2020 to 2021). Notes on the research overall: Nivolumab dosing was 3 mg/kg intravenously every 2 weeks, continuing until either disease progression or unacceptable toxicity. To define a peripheral blood immune signature of response to PD-1 blockade in classical Hodgkin lymphoma, the study combined TCR beta sequencing with CyTOF. Study-wide conclusions, independent of this receptor: Lower diversity was observed in patients in whom nivolumab was started less than 1 year after ASCT, and these patients were excluded from later analyses so that confounding by immune reconstitution would be avoided. The study was limited to a single clinical trial cohort, and causes of repertoire differences, possibly disease activity or prior therapy, remained undefined. Newly diagnosed patients were reported to have lower baseline TCR diversity than healthy donors, and relapsed/refractory patients were reported to have lower baseline TCR diversity still. Baseline diversity similar to that of newly diagnosed patients was observed in trial patients achieving complete response, whereas significantly lower diversity was observed in partial responders and progressors. A significant rise by C4D1 was seen in CD4+ but not CD8+ TCR diversity (p=0.0027 vs p=0.16), with the rise being most apparent in complete responders (p=0.02).

CDR1 MNHEY and CDR2 SMNVEV were looked up in the germline V gene (reference sequence). The CDR3, cysteine through phenylalanine, is 13 amino acids long. Only the CDR3 DNA stays, 39 bases, in frame from base 1. V and J lose 6 bases and 6 bases, and a span of 11 bases separates them. On this clone itself: It lacks a known antigen. Within one base of it there is no much larger clone, and no base qualities were kept.

Genomic DNA was isolated using the Qiagen DNeasy kit from unsorted PBMCs as well as from negatively selected CD4+ and CD8+ fractions. TCR beta CDR3 regions were amplified by immunoSEQ multiplex PCR using primers annealing to V and J segments. A synthetic immune receptor repertoire was used to minimize amplification bias, and any remaining bias was removed computationally after sequencing. In the paper's pipeline: Repertoire diversity was quantified as the Shannon entropy index using custom Python scripts. Unsorted, CD4+ and CD8+ repertoires were analyzed separately, except in combined analyses where CD4+ and CD8+ sequences were merged in silico. A clone was considered expanded if an increase in frequency of at least 2-fold after treatment relative to C1D1 was found, and a pseudocount of 0.5 was applied to clones undetected at baseline. Singleton clones were defined as clones with 0 or 1 copy at C1D1, and non-singleton clones were defined as clones with 2 or more copies. Clones expanded in unsorted samples were labelled as CD4+, CD8+ or unknown by matching protein sequences in sorted samples from the same patient. Wilcoxon tests on paired samples were used to test diversity changes from C1D1 to C4D1. TCRdb stores this immuneACCESS table with in-frame sequences only. Part of the clones is absent; in the studies checked, under half of the shortfall reflects unresolved V genes, and no reason is known for the rest. For V, J and clone size, that table is used; D and trimming come from the DNA. This sample has about 64,000 clones in its table, and approximately 90% of those were observed once. Roughly 8% of the sample goes to the ten largest clones.

The sample's time point, from its label and the paper: cycle 4 day 1 (C4D1), after around six weeks of nivolumab. All trial patients had relapsed after autologous stem cell transplantation, with cohorts A, B and C differing in prior brentuximab vedotin exposure. A total of over 50 patients with relapsed/refractory classical Hodgkin lymphoma made up the trial cohort, and each patient's best overall response was complete response, partial response or progressive disease. Trial patients were treated with single-agent nivolumab in the multi-cohort phase II CheckMate 205 trial. An independent review committee assessed best overall response by applying the 2007 International Working Group response criteria. PBMCs from the trial were collected at three points: immediately before nivolumab initiation (C1D1), and during therapy at cycle 2 day 1 and cycle 4 day 1. Peripheral blood was collected in 8 mL Vacutainer Cell Preparation Tubes, from which PBMCs were isolated by centrifugation and then cryopreserved.

The source is a human donor with classical Hodgkin lymphoma. The chain was built from TRBV27 and TRBJ1-4, with a tentative D gene TRBD1 over 5 matching bases. This specimen consisted of peripheral blood mononuclear cells (PBMCs), obtained before the fourth cycle of nivolumab. The bases are TGTGCCAGCAGCGGGAGACAGTATGAAAAACTGTTTTTT. Translated, it gives CASSGRQYEKLFF.